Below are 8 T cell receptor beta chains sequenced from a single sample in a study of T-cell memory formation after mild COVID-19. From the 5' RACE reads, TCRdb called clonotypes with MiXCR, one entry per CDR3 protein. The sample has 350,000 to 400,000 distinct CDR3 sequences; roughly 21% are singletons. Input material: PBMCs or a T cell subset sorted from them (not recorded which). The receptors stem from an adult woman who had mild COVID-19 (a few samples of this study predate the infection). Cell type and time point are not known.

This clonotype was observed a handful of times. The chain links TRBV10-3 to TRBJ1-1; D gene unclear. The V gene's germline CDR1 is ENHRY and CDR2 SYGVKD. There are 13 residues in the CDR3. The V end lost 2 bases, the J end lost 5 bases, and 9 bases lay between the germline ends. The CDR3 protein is CAISEAIETEAFF. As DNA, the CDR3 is TGTGCCATCAGTGAGGCTATTGAGACTGAAGCTTTCTTT.

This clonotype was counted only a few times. The CDR3 is CASSEFSGANVLTF. CDR3 coding DNA: TGTGCCAGCAGTGAGTTCTCTGGGGCCAACGTCCTGACTTTC. The V and J genes are TRBV12-3 or TRBV12-4 and TRBJ2-6; no clear D. The CDR3 runs 14 residues. V lost 5 bases, J lost 0 bases, and 5 bases lay in between.

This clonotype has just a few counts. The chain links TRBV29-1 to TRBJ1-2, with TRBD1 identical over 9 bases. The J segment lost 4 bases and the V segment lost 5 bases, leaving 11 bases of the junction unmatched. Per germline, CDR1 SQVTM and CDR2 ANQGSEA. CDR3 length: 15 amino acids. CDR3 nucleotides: TGCAGCGTTCCCGCTCCGGGACAGGGAGGCTATGGCTACACCTTC. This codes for CSVPAPGQGGYGYTF.

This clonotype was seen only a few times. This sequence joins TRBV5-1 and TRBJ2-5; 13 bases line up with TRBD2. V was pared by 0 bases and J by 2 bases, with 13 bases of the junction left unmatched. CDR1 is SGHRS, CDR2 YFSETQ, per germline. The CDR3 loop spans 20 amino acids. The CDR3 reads CASSLVGLAGSKSTQETQYF. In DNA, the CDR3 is TGCGCCAGCAGCTTGGTGGGACTAGCGGGAAGCAAATCGACACAAGAGACCCAGTACTTC.

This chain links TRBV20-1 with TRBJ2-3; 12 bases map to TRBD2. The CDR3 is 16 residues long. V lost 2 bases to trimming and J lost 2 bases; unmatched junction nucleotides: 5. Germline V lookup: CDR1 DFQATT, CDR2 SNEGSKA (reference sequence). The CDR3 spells CSARPRLAGVTDTQYF. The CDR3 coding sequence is TGCAGTGCTAGACCGAGACTAGCGGGAGTCACAGATACGCAGTATTTT.

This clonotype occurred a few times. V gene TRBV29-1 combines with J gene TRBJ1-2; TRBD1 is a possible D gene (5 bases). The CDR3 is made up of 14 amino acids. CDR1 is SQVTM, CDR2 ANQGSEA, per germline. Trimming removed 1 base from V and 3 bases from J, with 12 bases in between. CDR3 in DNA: TGCAGCGTTGAAGGGGTAGGGACTGACTATGGCTACACCTTC. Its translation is CSVEGVGTDYGYTF. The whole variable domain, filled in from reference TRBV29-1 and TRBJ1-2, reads SAVISQKPSRDICQRGTSLTIQCQVDSQVTMMFWYRQQPGQSLTLIATANQGSEATYESGFVIDKFPISRPNLTFSTLTVSNMSPEDSSIYLCSVEGVGTDYGYTFGSGTRLTVV.

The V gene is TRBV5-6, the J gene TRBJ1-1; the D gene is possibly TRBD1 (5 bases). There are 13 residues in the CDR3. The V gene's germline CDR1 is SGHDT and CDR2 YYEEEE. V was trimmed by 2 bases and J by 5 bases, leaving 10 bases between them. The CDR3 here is CASSFGAETEAFF. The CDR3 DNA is TGTGCCAGCAGCTTTGGGGCGGAAACTGAAGCTTTCTTT. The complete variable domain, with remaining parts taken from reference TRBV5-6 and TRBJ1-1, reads DAGVTQSPTHLIKTRGQQVTLRCSPKSGHDTVSWYQQALGQGPQFIFQYYEEEERQRGNFPDRFSGHQFPNYSSELNVNALLLGDSALYLCASSFGAETEAFFGQGTRLTVV.

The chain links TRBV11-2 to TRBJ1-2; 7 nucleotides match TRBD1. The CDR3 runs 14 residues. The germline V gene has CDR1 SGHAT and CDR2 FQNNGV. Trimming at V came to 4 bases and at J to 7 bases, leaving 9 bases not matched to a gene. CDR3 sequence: CASSSLTGPGGYTF. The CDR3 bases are TGTGCCAGCAGCTCCCTGACAGGGCCGGGTGGCTACACCTTC.